The T cell receptor beta chain described here comes from a study of cytomegalovirus exposure and HLA in healthy donors (dated by TCRdb to about 2017). A note on the overall study: According to a later analysis, one platform produced both the 110 or so validation repertoires and the 730 or so repertoires of the first cohort. Along with the roughly 670-subject first cohort, a separate validation cohort of over 90 different subjects was used. The study aimed to test whether signatures of past pathogen exposure could be identified by cataloging public T cell receptors. To predict cytomegalovirus infection status, the study combined high-throughput TCR immunosequencing, statistical association of individual TCRs with disease status, and machine learning.

The library was prepared using the immunoSEQ multiplex PCR assay. The original pipeline was this. A statistical classification framework was developed to diagnose cytomegalovirus status using the catalog of TCR beta chain sequences. TCRdb stores this immuneACCESS table with in-frame sequences only. Part of the clones is absent; in the studies checked, under half of the shortfall reflects unresolved V genes, and no reason is known for the rest. The V and J calls and clone size are taken from that table; D and trimming were inferred from the DNA. The sample has about 240,000 clones on record, 70% to 90% of them singletons. Clones ranked in the top ten supply around 1.3% of the sample. In the case of this clone: Its antigen remains unidentified. Per-nucleotide qualities are absent, and no much larger clonotype sits a single base away.

Trimming takes 4 bases off V and 4 bases off J; junction bases not matched to a gene: 10. Via the germline V gene, CDR1 is SGHNT and CDR2 YENEEA. The CDR3 covers 15 residues, taking in both the cysteine and the phenylalanine. Solely the CDR3 DNA is kept, with 45 bases framed from the first base. Donors formed part of the validation cohort, which comprised over a hundred subjects and was distinct from the first cohort of 666 subjects. Findings and caveats that apply to the study as a whole: Most TCR sequences were observed very rarely across donors, whereas some public TCRs were present in many individuals. The classifier was reported to diagnose cytomegalovirus status with high specificity and sensitivity in both the original cohort and the validation cohort. The authors suggested that the approach could potentially be generalized to other disease states and immunological phenotypes. In the study, around 150 TCR beta chains were listed as associated with cytomegalovirus. A later analysis lacked HLA typing for the validation cohort, so it scored co-occurrence in that cohort across all 110 or so repertoires. A later analysis found that TCRs clustered in the first cohort also tended to co-occur in the 130 or so validation repertoires, with 94% of cluster scores above 0. In vitro tests confirmed that a few of the cytomegalovirus-associated TCR beta chains recognize cytomegalovirus antigens.

The TCR originated in a woman aged 25 to 39 in good health and CMV-seropositive. Recombination joined TRBV11-3 with TRBJ2-7; 7 bases in between match TRBD1. The sequencing sample was made of PBMCs. The sequence in DNA is TGTGCCAGCAGCTCCCGCGTGGGCAGGGGGTACGAGCAGTACTTC. The translation is CASSSRVGRGYEQYF.